Listed here are 30 T cell receptor beta chains from one sample, sequenced in a study of T cell repertoires in cytomegalovirus infection. These receptors lack a known antigen. TCRdb reanalysed the reads using MiXCR and keeps one entry per CDR3 protein. The table includes roughly 120,000 distinct CDR3 sequences, 25% to 35% detected once. The sequencing used CD8+ T cells from cultured PBMCs, collected from culture after CMV antigen stimulation. Source of these receptors: a human donor in good health (CMV status not recorded). Some clones in this sample may be carry-over from other donors' samples.

The gene calls are TRBV28 and TRBJ2-7; D gene ambiguous. Trimming pared 3 bases from V and 0 bases from J, leaving 12 bases between. Germline CDR1 reads MDHEN; CDR2 reads SYDVKM. The CDR3 is 15 amino acids. The CDR3 bases are TGTGCCAGCAGTTTTAGAGCTGATAGCTCCTACGAGCAGTACTTC. Protein: CASSFRADSSYEQYF.

This clonotype was seen more than once but under ten times. The chain has TRBV12-3 or TRBV12-4 and TRBJ2-1; TRBD2 matches at 11 bases. J was trimmed by 5 bases and V by 2 bases; bases with no gene match: 5. The CDR3 is 16 residues long. CDR3 amino acids: CASSLLLAGANNEQFF. The CDR3 DNA sequence: TGTGCCAGCAGTTTACTACTAGCGGGGGCTAACAATGAGCAGTTCTTC.

This clonotype was seen ten or more times. The chain joins TRBV7-9 to TRBJ2-1; 11 bases are a match to TRBD2. CDR3 length equals 16 residues. Germline lookup yields CDR1 SEHNR and CDR2 FQNEAQ (reference sequence). J lost 4 bases, V lost 3 bases, and 5 bases had no gene match. The DNA for the CDR3 is TGTGCCAGCAGCTTGATGGGACTAGCGGAATACAATGAGCAGTTCTTC. This gives the protein CASSLMGLAEYNEQFF.

The DNA for the CDR3 is TGTGCCAGTAGTATAGGAGGTCAGCCCCAGCATTTT. This codes for CASSIGGQPQHF. This chain connects TRBV19 to TRBJ1-5, with D hard to call. Germline V CDR1 and CDR2: LNHDA, SQIVND (reference sequence). V dropped 1 base and J dropped 6 bases, with 4 bases sitting between them. The CDR3 runs to 12 residues.

This clonotype was picked up a small number of times. The V gene is TRBV4-2, the J gene TRBJ1-2, with 12 bases aligning to TRBD1. The V gene end was trimmed by 5 bases and the J gene end by 7 bases; junction bases not matched to a gene: 8. This CDR3 region has 15 residues. CDR1 is LGHNA and CDR2 is YNFKEQ in the germline V gene. This CDR3 reads CASSKGGTGGSGYTF. The CDR3 DNA reads as TGTGCCAGCAGCAAAGGGGGGACAGGGGGCAGTGGCTACACCTTC.

A note on this clonotype: The missing conserved phenylalanine or tryptophan at the end of this CDR3 makes a read error likely. The chain couples TRBV7-7 to TRBJ2-2; tentative D call: TRBD1 (5 bases). Germline V lookup: CDR1 SSHAT, CDR2 FNYEAQ (reference sequence). CDR3 length: 16 amino acids. CDR3 in amino acids: CASSLVLTANTGELFS. As DNA, the CDR3 is TGTGCTAGCAGCTTAGTACTGACAGCGAACACCGGGGAGCTGTTTTCT.

The chain couples TRBV24-1 to TRBJ1-4; no clear D. Germline V gives CDR1 KGHDR, CDR2 SFDVKD. This CDR3 comprises 14 residues. Deletions cut 5 bases from V and 7 bases from J, with 13 bases between. This chain's CDR3 is CATSAGRGIEKLFF. As DNA, the CDR3 is TGTGCCACCAGTGCTGGTCGCGGTATTGAAAAACTGTTTTTT.

The chain carries TRBV4-3 and TRBJ1-2; 9 bases match TRBD1. The germline CDR1 and CDR2 sequences are LGHNA and YSLEER. The trim removed 3 bases at V and 0 bases at J, leaving 5 bases unmatched. This CDR3 contains 16 residues. This CDR3 is CASSHLQGAPNYGYTF. The CDR3 nucleotides read TGCGCCAGCAGCCACCTACAGGGGGCCCCTAACTATGGCTACACCTTC.

The chain is built from TRBV6-4 and TRBJ1-6; D not certain. CDR1 and CDR2 (germline): MRHNA, SNTAGT. V lost 3 bases, J lost 3 bases, and 12 bases lay in between. The CDR3 has 16 residues. CDR3 protein: CASSESPRGYNSPLHF. For the CDR3, the DNA is TGTGCCAGCAGTGAATCTCCCAGAGGCTATAATTCACCCCTCCACTTT.

This clonotype was counted a few times. This chain links TRBV7-8 with TRBJ1-5; 8 nucleotides match TRBD1. V shed 3 bases and J 5 bases; nucleotides not matched to a gene: 15. Germline CDR1 and CDR2: SGHVS and FQNEAQ. The CDR3 has 18 residues. DNA for the CDR3: TGTGCCAGCAGCTTGTCTTCAGCCGGACAGGGAGCTCATCAGCCCCAGCATTTT. This sequence encodes CASSLSSAGQGAHQPQHF.

This clonotype is termed medium-sized. This chain uses TRBV6-2 or TRBV6-3 with TRBJ1-1, with 10 bases lining up with TRBD1. This CDR3 spans 14 amino acids. Germline CDR1 is MNHEY and CDR2 is SVGEGT. The trim removed 7 bases at V and 6 bases at J, leaving 8 bases unmatched. The CDR3 here is CASTMGQGFAEAFF. CDR3 nucleotides: TGTGCCAGCACTATGGGACAGGGGTTCGCTGAAGCTTTCTTT.

In DNA, the CDR3 is TGTGCCACCAGTGACACTATAGCGGGGGGGCCAGATACGCAGTATTTT. It yields the protein CATSDTIAGGPDTQYF. V is TRBV24-1 and J is TRBJ2-3; 11 nucleotides match TRBD2. V was clipped by 4 bases and J by 4 bases; unmatched bases: 6. The CDR3 spans 16 residues. In germline, CDR1 is KGHDR, CDR2 SFDVKD.

This chain connects TRBV20-1 to TRBJ2-7, with D perhaps assigned TRBD1 or TRBD2 (5 bases each). Trimming took 0 bases from V and 5 from J, leaving 20 bases between them. The CDR3 covers 16 residues. CDR1 and CDR2 from the germline V gene are DFQATT and SNEGSKA (reference sequence). As DNA, the CDR3 is TGCAGTGCTAGAGATTCAGGGACCGGTCTTCGGGACGAGCAGTACTTC. Its protein is CSARDSGTGLRDEQYF.

J is TRBJ2-5 and V is TRBV9; TRBD1 aligns across 7 bases. The CDR3 length is 15 residues. J lost 1 base, V lost 4 bases, and 7 bases had no gene match. Looked up from germline, CDR1 is SGDLS and CDR2 is YYNGEE. This chain's CDR3 is CASSMGGQVQETQYF. The DNA of the CDR3 is TGTGCCAGCAGCATGGGCGGACAGGTCCAAGAGACCCAGTACTTC.

The J gene is TRBJ1-1, the V gene TRBV7-6; D call uncertain. CDR3 length equals 15 residues. Germline loops: CDR1 SGHVS, CDR2 FNYEAQ. V was shortened by 0 bases and J by 3 bases, with 11 bases between the two germline ends. The CDR3 DNA sequence: TGTGCCAGCAGCTTAGCGGCAGATGGGTACACTGAAGCTTTCTTT. Its translation: CASSLAADGYTEAFF.

This clonotype was seen a handful of times. The rearrangement links TRBV9 to TRBJ2-1, with 9 bases that match TRBD2. There are 15 residues in the CDR3. The V and J ends lost 3 bases and 8 bases, in that order; junction bases with no gene match: 9. From germline, CDR1 is SGDLS and CDR2 YYNGEE. The CDR3 loop is CASSAGTSIPDEQFF. The CDR3 nucleotides read TGTGCCAGCAGCGCCGGGACTAGCATCCCGGATGAGCAGTTCTTC. Full variable domain (rest looked up from reference TRBV9 and TRBJ2-1): DSGVTQTPKHLITATGQRVTLRCSPRSGDLSVYWYQQSLDQGLQFLIQYYNGEERAKGNILERFSAQQFPDLHSELNLSSLELGDSALYFCASSAGTSIPDEQFFGPGTRLTVL.

This chain connects TRBV27 to TRBJ1-5; the D gene is possibly TRBD1 (5 bases). The germline V gene encodes CDR1 MNHEY and CDR2 SMNVEV (reference sequence). The CDR3 has 14 amino acids. V was trimmed by 7 bases and J by 6 bases, leaving 16 bases between them. CDR3 loop: CASNPTRTGQPQHF. The CDR3 DNA sequence: TGTGCCAGCAACCCAACCCGAACAGGTCAGCCCCAGCATTTT.

In this sample, this clonotype is medium-sized. The chain couples TRBV6-2 or TRBV6-3 to TRBJ2-2; D is uncertain. V was clipped by 6 bases and J by 4 bases, with 15 bases between them. The CDR3 consists of 15 residues. Germline CDR1 reads MNHEY; CDR2 reads SVGEGT. CDR3 region: CASSSFLSSTGELFF. CDR3 coding DNA: TGTGCCAGCAGCTCCTTCTTATCGTCCACCGGGGAGCTGTTTTTT.

There are many counts of this clonotype. The rearrangement uses TRBV7-2 and TRBJ2-7; 7 bases are shared with TRBD1. V shed 5 bases, J shed 3 bases, and the junction held 7 bases outside the gene matches. In germline, CDR1 is SGHTA, CDR2 FQGNSA. There are 14 residues in the CDR3. This CDR3 is CASSPNRQGYEQYF. The CDR3 bases are TGTGCCAGCAGCCCAAACCGACAGGGCTACGAGCAGTACTTC.

This rearrangement joins TRBV12-3 or TRBV12-4 to TRBJ2-5; possibly TRBD1 for D (6 bases). With 5 bases removed from V and 4 bases from J, the gap between germline ends came to 14 bases. The CDR3 is 14 residues long. The CDR3 protein is CASSTEGEPETQYF. Written as DNA, the CDR3 is TGTGCCAGCAGTACAGAGGGGGAACCAGAGACCCAGTACTTC.

The chain is built from TRBV7-9 and TRBJ1-5, with D uncertain. This CDR3 is built from 15 residues. The germline V gene encodes CDR1 SEHNR and CDR2 FQNEAQ (reference sequence). The germline V and J ends were trimmed by 0 bases and 5 bases, with 11 bases remaining between them. CDR3 amino acids: CASSLARAGDQPQHF. CDR3 in DNA: TGTGCCAGCAGCTTAGCGAGGGCAGGCGATCAGCCCCAGCATTTT. The whole variable domain, filled in from reference TRBV7-9 and TRBJ1-5, reads DTGVSQNPRHKITKRGQNVTFRCDPISEHNRLYWYRQTLGQGPEFLTYFQNEAQLEKSRLLSDRFSAERPKGSFSTLEIQRTEQGDSAMYLCASSLARAGDQPQHFGDGTRLSIL.

Regarding this clonotype: Compared with germline, one end of the junction differs, possibly owing to a read error. V gene TRBV27 combines with J gene TRBJ2-3, with 8 bases fitting TRBD1. Germline V lookup: CDR1 MNHEY, CDR2 SMNVEV (reference sequence). This CDR3 has 14 residues. As DNA, the CDR3 is TGTGCCAGCAGTTCCGGGACAGGCACCGATACGCAGTATTTT. Translating it yields CASSSGTGTDTQYF.

This clonotype was seen at least ten times. The V and J genes are TRBV5-1 and TRBJ1-2, with 9 bases lining up with TRBD1. Per the germline V gene, CDR1 is SGHRS and CDR2 is YFSETQ. The CDR3 is 17 amino acids. The J segment lost 4 bases and the V segment lost 4 bases, leaving 14 bases of the junction unmatched. The CDR3 region is CASSPGGTGSLGYGYTF. The CDR3 nucleotides read TGCGCCAGCAGCCCCGGTGGGACAGGGTCCCTAGGCTATGGCTACACCTTC.

The CDR3 region is CASSIGGYTEAFF. CDR3 coding DNA: TGTGCCAGTAGTATAGGTGGTTACACTGAAGCTTTCTTT. The V gene is TRBV19, the J gene TRBJ1-1; D is unresolved. V gave up 1 base and J gave up 3 bases, with 6 bases separating them. The CDR3 extends over 13 amino acids. Germline V gene data show CDR1 as LNHDA and CDR2 as SQIVND (reference sequence).

Ten or more counts support this clonotype. J is TRBJ2-6 and V is TRBV7-9; TRBD1 agrees at 10 bases. Germline V gives CDR1 SEHNR, CDR2 FQNEAQ (reference sequence). CDR3 length: 19 residues. The V segment lost 6 bases and the J segment 4 bases; nucleotides outside the gene matches: 15. CDR3 residues: CASSYTAGTGVGGANVLTF. The CDR3, as DNA: TGTGCCAGCAGTTATACCGCCGGGACAGGGGTAGGCGGGGCCAACGTCCTGACTTTC. Full variable domain (missing parts from reference TRBV7-9 and TRBJ2-6): DTGVSQNPRHKITKRGQNVTFRCDPISEHNRLYWYRQTLGQGPEFLTYFQNEAQLEKSRLLSDRFSAERPKGSFSTLEIQRTEQGDSAMYLCASSYTAGTGVGGANVLTFGAGSRLTVL.

The CDR3 protein is CASSNRDPNSPLHF. The CDR3 DNA follows: TGTGCCAGCAGCAACCGGGACCCTAATTCACCCCTCCACTTT. V is TRBV7-8 and J is TRBJ1-6, with a tentative D call TRBD1 (5 bases). This CDR3 has 14 residues. V gave up 5 bases and J gave up 6 bases, with 11 bases separating them. Germline assignment: CDR1 SGHVS and CDR2 FQNEAQ.

The J gene is TRBJ1-1, the V gene TRBV20-1; maybe TRBD1 (6 bases). Germline CDR1 is DFQATT and CDR2 is SNEGSKA (reference sequence). This CDR3 has 15 residues. Trimming removed 0 bases from V and 1 base from J, with 12 bases in between. Here the CDR3 reads CSARDRTDRNTEAFF. The DNA of the CDR3 is TGCAGTGCTAGAGATCGGACAGACCGGAACACTGAAGCTTTCTTT.

The V call is TRBV7-9, the J call TRBJ1-2; a weak D match, TRBD1 (5 bases). The CDR3 is made up of 15 amino acids. Trimming took off 1 base at V and 4 bases at J, with 13 bases between the two ends. The germline V gene has CDR1 SEHNR and CDR2 FQNEAQ (reference sequence). The CDR3, as DNA: TGTGCCAGCAGCTTAGGGTTTTCGGGACTCTATGGCTACACCTTC. Translating gives CASSLGFSGLYGYTF. The whole variable domain, filled in from reference TRBV7-9 and TRBJ1-2, reads DTGVSQNPRHKITKRGQNVTFRCDPISEHNRLYWYRQTLGQGPEFLTYFQNEAQLEKSRLLSDRFSAERPKGSFSTLEIQRTEQGDSAMYLCASSLGFSGLYGYTFGSGTRLTVV.

This clonotype was counted between two and nine times. This chain uses TRBV7-9 with TRBJ2-7; D is uncertain. Germline V lookup: CDR1 SEHNR, CDR2 FQNEAQ (reference sequence). There are 14 residues in the CDR3. Trimming took 2 bases from V and 0 from J, leaving 8 bases between them. CDR3 nucleotides: TGTGCCAGCAGCTTATACAGTACCTCCTACGAGCAGTACTTC. Protein product: CASSLYSTSYEQYF.

The chain combines TRBV27 with TRBJ2-1; 9 bases map to TRBD1. V gave up 3 bases and J gave up 7 bases; unmatched junction bases: 7. The V gene's germline CDR1 is MNHEY and CDR2 SMNVEV (reference sequence). The CDR3 extends over 15 amino acids. CDR3 amino acids: CASSFRDRAGNEQFF. The CDR3 DNA reads TGTGCCAGCAGTTTCAGGGACAGGGCAGGGAATGAGCAGTTCTTC.